A selection of T cell receptor beta chains follows, all from one sample in a study of blood T cell repertoires in COVID-19. Assay used: immunoSEQ multiplex PCR; TCRdb lists only in-frame clones, some missing. The sample lists 49,000 or so clones, around 86% occurring once. The sequencing sample was made of peripheral blood. Receptors originate from a man in his fifties or sixties with active COVID-19. Each CDR3 is given with its conserved first and last residue. A D gene is named only where the DNA matches it firmly. Not all rows give a size; the values are once, few, many and, for expanded clones, a class.

j_call | d_call | clone_size | v_call | cdr3_aa | cdr3_nt
TRBJ2-7 | - | - | TRBV11-3 | CASSFEASDEQYF | TGTGCCAGCAGCTTCGAAGCCTCGGACGAGCAGTACTTC
TRBJ1-6 | TRBD1 | - | TRBV19 | CASSAQGASSPLHF | TGTGCCAGTAGTGCACAGGGGGCGTCCTCACCCCTCCACTTT
TRBJ1-2 | - | - | TRBV2 | CASSRTGTTNGYTF | TGTGCCAGCAGTAGAACAGGGACCACCAATGGCTACACCTTC
TRBJ1-5 | TRBD1 | - | TRBV7-6 | CASSLGQGQPQHF | TGTGCCAGCAGCTTAGGACAGGGTCAGCCCCAGCATTTT
TRBJ2-3 | - | - | TRBV18 | CASSPGTWPDTQYF | TGTGCCAGCTCACCTGGGACATGGCCAGATACGCAGTATTTT
TRBJ2-1 | TRBD2 | once | TRBV10-3 | CAISGIAGLGSGEQFF | TGTGCCATCAGTGGAATAGCGGGACTAGGGTCAGGTGAGCAGTTCTTC
TRBJ2-5 | TRBD1 | - | TRBV5-6 | CASSPDRGNSGETQYF | TGTGCCAGCAGCCCGGACAGGGGGAATTCCGGAGAGACCCAGTACTTC
TRBJ2-2 | - | - | TRBV11-3 | CASSLDPGTGELFF | TGTGCCAGCAGCTTAGACCCGGGCACCGGGGAGCTGTTTTTT
TRBJ1-1 | TRBD1 | - | TRBV25-1 | CASSRAQGVNMNTEAFF | TGTGCCAGCAGTCGGGCTCAGGGGGTGAACATGAACACTGAAGCTTTCTTT
TRBJ2-5 | - | - | TRBV30 | CAWSARVGETQYF | TGTGCCTGGAGTGCCAGGGTTGGAGAGACCCAGTACTTC
TRBJ1-6 | - | - | TRBV2 | CASSEAARNSPLHF | TGTGCCAGCAGTGAAGCGGCCAGAAATTCACCCCTCCACTTT
TRBJ2-3 | TRBD2 | - | TRBV30 | CAWSVASGVDTQYF | TGTGCCTGGAGTGTCGCTAGCGGGGTAGATACGCAGTATTTT
TRBJ2-7 | - | few | TRBV6-2/TRBV6-3 | CASSDRTGSDEQYF | TGTGCCAGCAGTGACAGGACCGGGTCGGATGAGCAGTACTTC